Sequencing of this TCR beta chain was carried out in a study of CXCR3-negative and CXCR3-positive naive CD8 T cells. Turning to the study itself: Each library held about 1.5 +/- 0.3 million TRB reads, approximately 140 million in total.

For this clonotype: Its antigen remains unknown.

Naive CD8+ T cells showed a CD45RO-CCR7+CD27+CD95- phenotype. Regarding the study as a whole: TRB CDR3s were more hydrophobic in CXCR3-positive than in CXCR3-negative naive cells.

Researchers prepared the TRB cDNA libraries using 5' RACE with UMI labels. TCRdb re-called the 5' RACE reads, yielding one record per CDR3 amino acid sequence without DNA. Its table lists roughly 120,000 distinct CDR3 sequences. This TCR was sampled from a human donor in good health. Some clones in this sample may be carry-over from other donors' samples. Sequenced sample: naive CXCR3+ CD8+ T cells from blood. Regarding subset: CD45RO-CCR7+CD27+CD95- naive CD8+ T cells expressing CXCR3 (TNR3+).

This chain's CDR3 is CASSSGDLAGGHYEQYF. The chain is built from TRBV7-8 and TRBJ2-7; the D gene TCRdb calls, TRBD2, cannot be checked with no DNA. Germline CDR1 SGHVS, CDR2 FQNEAQ. CDR3 size: 17 residues.